The following is a T cell receptor (beta chain) sequence with its context. Antigen unknown. This specimen comes from a study of cytomegalovirus exposure and HLA in healthy donors. The PCR employed 60 Vbeta primers together with 13 Jbeta primers. Produced via immunoSEQ multiplex PCR; TCRdb's table is partial and in-frame only. The sample lists about 110,000 clones, roughly 71% seen once, with approximately 10% in the top ten. This CDR3 contains 18 residues. The V segment lost 1 base and the J segment 6 bases; nucleotides outside the gene matches: 14. Germline CDR1 is SGHVS and CDR2 is FQNEAQ. Study observations and caveats: Later on, an analysis tied roughly 17,000 TCR beta sequences to HLA alleles at 0.05 false discovery rate.

The chain is built from TRBV7-8 and TRBJ2-3; TRBD2 agrees at 9 bases. The specimen sequenced was PBMCs. This receptor was identified in a man aged 40-50 years in good health and CMV-seropositive. CDR3 in amino acids: CASSLVTVASGITDTQYF. As DNA, the CDR3 is TGTGCCAGCAGCTTAGTAACCGTGGCTAGCGGGATAACGGATACGCAGTATTTT.